One sample yielded the 2 T cell receptor beta chains listed below, sequenced in a study of shared clonotypes between healthy human individuals. Assay: immunoSEQ multiplex PCR; the TCRdb copy retains only in-frame clones and omits some. The sample lists around 2.3 million clones; about 94% were seen once. The sequencing sample was made of naive CD4+ T cells sorted from blood. Subset meaning: CD45RA+ positively selected. Every receptor here comes from a man younger than 30 in good health.

A single count supports this clone. The sample contains more than one DNA sequence encoding this CDR3. The gene calls are TRBV6-5 and TRBJ2-7; no clear D. The germline V gene encodes CDR1 MNHEY and CDR2 SVGAGI. The CDR3 runs 12 residues. V lost 6 bases to trimming and J lost 2 bases, with 8 bases between them. The CDR3 sequence: CASRSGPYEQYF. For the CDR3, the DNA is TGTGCCAGCAGGTCTGGTCCCTACGAGCAGTACTTC.

The chain employs TRBV6-1 and TRBJ2-7, with D possibly TRBD1 on 6 matching bases. The CDR3 runs to 14 residues. Germline loops: CDR1 MNHNS, CDR2 SASEGT. V lost 5 bases, J lost 5 bases, and 16 bases lay in between. CDR3 sequence reads: CASSPQGFADEQYF. The DNA for the CDR3 is TGTGCCAGCAGTCCACAGGGTTTCGCGGACGAGCAGTACTTC.